This T cell receptor (beta chain) was obtained from a study of T cells in Graves' hyperthyroidism and ophthalmopathy. From RNA transcripts, TCR beta CDR3 regions were amplified. With the HTBI primer set, the TCR CDR3 went through a first round of RT-PCR. TCRdb called the multiplex PCR reads again in MiXCR, with one record for every CDR3 protein. The data contain fewer than 750,000 distinct CDR3 sequences, roughly 14% of them singletons. The CDR3 sequence is 15 residues long. Per germline, CDR1 MDHEN and CDR2 SYDVKM. Germline trimming cut 6 bases from V and 4 bases from J; bases unmatched to any gene: 5. This clonotype was seen at least ten times.

The TCR comes from a woman between 50 and 59 years old with Graves' ophthalmopathy. The gene calls are TRBV28 and TRBJ2-3; 12 bases agree with TRBD2. The sample comprised blood. CDR3 DNA sequence: TGTGCCAGCAGGGGACTAGCGGGCTCGGCAGATACGCAGTATTTT. This gives the protein CASRGLAGSADTQYF.